The clone carrying this TCR beta chain was recorded at least ten times. Its antigen is unidentified. The authors prepared the TCRbeta library with unique molecular identifiers. TCRdb itself ran the PCR reads through MiXCR, one entry per CDR3 protein. The sample holds some 450,000 distinct CDR3 sequences, 43% seen once. These data are taken from a study of T-cell reconstitution after alpha-beta-depleted transplantation in children. Study-level points and caveats: Reported findings indicate that, about two months after transplant, alpha-beta T cells came from several hundred expanded clones, which were derived from non-depleted graft cells.

This sequence originates from a girl aged 2-10 years with aplastic anemia, due to receive a stem cell transplant. Sequenced here: PBMCs, sampled before TCRalphabeta/CD19-depleted stem cell transplant.

The CDR3, as DNA: TGTGCCAGCAGTACTACTCATGAAGCTTTCTTT. Its protein is CASSTTHEAFF. This chain uses TRBV12-3 or TRBV12-4 with TRBJ1-1; D gene unclear. V lost 5 bases, J lost 7 bases, and 8 bases lay in between. This CDR3 contains 11 residues.